One sample yielded the 17 T cell receptor beta chains listed below, sequenced in a study of cytomegalovirus exposure and HLA in healthy donors. It was with 60 Vbeta and 13 Jbeta primers that the PCR ran. Using immunoSEQ multiplex PCR, the repertoire was profiled, and TCRdb retains in-frame clones only, with some absent. The repertoire has 120,000 to 150,000 clones, under 90% of them found once; the top ten carry more than 2%. Source material: PBMCs. These receptor sequences come from a boy aged 2-9 years in good health and CMV-seronegative.

This clone was detected only a few times. A read error may produce the germline difference seen at one junction end. The chain recombines TRBV7-3 with TRBJ2-1, with TRBD2 identical over 7 bases. This CDR3 has 19 amino acids. Germline V gene lookup returns CDR1 SGHTA and CDR2 FQGTGA. CDR3: CASSLRGGLVGGATNGQFF. The CDR3 DNA is TGTGCCAGCAGCTTACGTGGTGGGTTGGTGGGAGGGGCAACGAATGGGCAGTTCTTC. The full variable domain, its missing parts supplied by reference TRBV7-3 and TRBJ2-1, is GAGVSQTPSNKVTEKGKYVELRCDPISGHTALYWYRQSLGQGPEFLIYFQGTGAADDSGLPNDRFFAVRPEGSVSTLKIQRTERGDSAVYLCASSLRGGLVGGATNGQFFGPGTRLTVL.

CDR3 amino acids: CASSSELAYEQYF. DNA of the CDR3: TGTGCCAGCAGCTCAGAACTAGCCTACGAGCAGTACTTC. The rearrangement joins TRBV5-4 to TRBJ2-7, with a weak D call TRBD2 (5 bases). Trimming took 3 bases from V and 2 from J, leaving 9 bases between them. CDR1 and CDR2 from the germline V gene are SGHNT and YYREEE (reference sequence). The CDR3 is 13 amino acids.

The chain has TRBV5-1 and TRBJ2-3; 10 positions match TRBD2. V shed 6 bases, J shed 2 bases, and the junction held 3 bases outside the gene matches. Germline CDR1 SGHRS, CDR2 YFSETQ. This CDR3 comprises 14 residues. The CDR3 DNA reads TGCGCCAGCACCGGACTAGCGGACACAGATACGCAGTATTTT. Residues: CASTGLADTDTQYF.

This clone was observed a few times. The chain combines TRBV5-1 with TRBJ2-3, with 7 nucleotides matching TRBD1. From germline, CDR1 is SGHRS and CDR2 YFSETQ. The ends lost 2 bases at V and 6 bases at J; junction bases unmatched: 9. This CDR3 has 15 residues. CDR3 nucleotide sequence: TGCGCCAGCAGCTTCCGAGGGGGCGCAGGGGATACGCAGTATTTT. This encodes CASSFRGGAGDTQYF.

The CDR3 sequence: CASSFGDTQYF. The CDR3 DNA reads as TGCGCCAGCAGCTTCGGAGATACGCAGTATTTT. The chain is built from TRBV5-1 and TRBJ2-3; no clear D. V lost 2 bases and J 5 bases, leaving 3 bases between the germline ends. This CDR3 has 11 amino acids. Germline CDR1 SGHRS, CDR2 YFSETQ.

This rearrangement joins TRBV5-4 to TRBJ2-6; a possible D gene is TRBD2 (6 bases). V lost 10 bases and J 2 bases, leaving 16 bases between the germline ends. The CDR3 sequence is 15 residues long. Germline CDR1 reads SGHNT; CDR2 reads YYREEE (reference sequence). The CDR3 DNA follows: TGTGCCTCGACCCTGGGGGGTACTGGGGCCAACGTCCTGACTTTC. It yields the protein CASTLGGTGANVLTF. Together with reference TRBV5-4 and TRBJ2-6, the CDR3 gives the full variable domain: ETGVTQSPTHLIKTRGQQVTLRCSSQSGHNTVSWYQQALGQGPQFIFQYYREEENGRGNFPPRFSGLQFPNYSSELNVNALELDDSALYLCASTLGGTGANVLTFGAGSRLTVL.

The V call is TRBV25-1, the J call TRBJ2-5; 16 bases map to TRBD2. The V gene's germline CDR1 is MGHDK and CDR2 SYGVNS. V trimming: 2 bases; J trimming: 5 bases; junction bases outside the gene matches: 5. The CDR3 is 17 amino acids. CDR3 sequence reads: CASSEPGLAGGLETQYF. The CDR3 coding sequence is TGTGCCAGCAGTGAACCGGGACTAGCGGGAGGGCTGGAGACCCAGTACTTC. Filled out from reference TRBV25-1 and TRBJ2-5, the complete variable domain reads EADIYQTPRYLVIGTGKKITLECSQTMGHDKMYWYQQDPGMELHLIHYSYGVNSTEKGDLSSESTVSRIRTEHFPLTLESARPSHTSQYLCASSEPGLAGGLETQYFGPGTRLLVL.

J is TRBJ2-7 and V is TRBV14; D is possibly TRBD2 (5 bases). This CDR3 spans 16 amino acids. Germline V gene lookup returns CDR1 SGHDN and CDR2 FVKESK. Trimming shortened V by 1 base and J by 3 bases, and 16 bases separated the two germline ends. The CDR3 loop is CASSQGSASRFYEQYF. The CDR3 coding sequence is TGTGCCAGCAGCCAAGGGTCCGCTAGCAGGTTCTACGAGCAGTACTTC.

CDR3 in DNA: TGTGCCAGCAGCGAAATTCCAGGAGCGGGAGGGCCGGAAGAGCAGTACTTC. This encodes CASSEIPGAGGPEEQYF. The rearrangement uses TRBV11-2 and TRBJ2-7; TRBD2 matches at 10 bases. Unmatched junction bases numbered 17, after V lost 5 bases and J lost 7 bases. Germline-derived CDR1 and CDR2 are SGHAT and FQNNGV. The CDR3 is made up of 17 amino acids.

This clone has only one observation. The chain combines TRBV5-1 with TRBJ2-7; D possibly corresponds to TRBD1 (5 bases). The germline gives CDR1 SGHRS, CDR2 YFSETQ. V gave up 3 bases and J gave up 6 bases, with 22 bases separating them. The CDR3 loop spans 16 amino acids. The CDR3 DNA reads TGCGCCAGCAGCTCCCTGGGGCTGAGACCGGCCCCCGAGCAGTACTTC. Amino acids: CASSSLGLRPAPEQYF.

V gene TRBV18 combines with J gene TRBJ2-7; the D gene is possibly TRBD1 (6 bases). The V gene's germline CDR1 is KGHSH and CDR2 LQKENI. With 5 bases removed from V and 3 bases from J, the gap between germline ends came to 11 bases. This CDR3 has 13 amino acids. CDR3 nucleotides: TGTGCCAGCTCATTACACAGGGACTACGAGCAGTACTTC. Protein: CASSLHRDYEQYF. Combining the CDR3 with reference TRBV18 and TRBJ2-7 gives the whole variable domain NAGVMQNPRHLVRRRGQEARLRCSPMKGHSHVYWYRQLPEEGLKFMVYLQKENIIDESGMPKERFSAEFPKEGPSILRIQQVVRGDSAAYFCASSLHRDYEQYFGPGTRLTVT.

The CDR3, as DNA: TGTGCCAGCAGCCCACAGGGGGGGTCCAAAAACATTCAGTACTTC. Translation: CASSPQGGSKNIQYF. The chain uses TRBV7-9 and TRBJ2-4; TRBD1 is a possible D gene (8 bases). CDR1 and CDR2 from the germline V gene are SEHNR and FQNEAQ (reference sequence). V was shortened by 5 bases and J by 2 bases, with 13 bases between the two germline ends. CDR3 length: 15 residues.

The chain combines TRBV4-1 with TRBJ2-1; D gene unclear. CDR3 size: 12 residues. The germline V and J ends were trimmed by 4 bases and 6 bases, with 7 bases remaining between them. Germline V gene sequence: CDR1 MGHRA, CDR2 YSYEKL. Here the CDR3 reads CASSLLLNEQFF. CDR3 DNA: TGCGCCAGCAGCCTACTTCTCAATGAGCAGTTCTTC.

This chain links TRBV9 with TRBJ2-1; 9 positions agree with TRBD2. Germline V gene lookup returns CDR1 SGDLS and CDR2 YYNGEE. This CDR3 comprises 18 residues. V dropped 1 base and J dropped 5; count of bases not matched to a gene: 13. This CDR3 is CASSVRYWSGGFDNEQFF. The CDR3, as DNA: TGTGCCAGCAGCGTAAGGTACTGGAGCGGGGGGTTCGACAATGAGCAGTTCTTC.

This sequence joins TRBV27 and TRBJ2-2, with 8 bases that match TRBD1. The CDR3 has 16 amino acids. The V segment lost 5 bases and the J segment 2 bases; nucleotides outside the gene matches: 7. Looked up from germline, CDR1 is MNHEY and CDR2 is SMNVEV (reference sequence). CDR3 sequence: CASSESGQGNTGELFF. The CDR3 DNA reads as TGTGCCAGCAGTGAATCAGGACAGGGAAACACCGGGGAGCTGTTTTTT.

The V and J genes are TRBV2 and TRBJ2-7, with 8 bases aligning to TRBD1. CDR3 size: 14 residues. The junction had 10 bases not matched to a gene; V was cut back by 6 bases and J by 6 bases. Germline V gene data show CDR1 as SNHLY and CDR2 as FYNNEI. The CDR3 region has the DNA TGTGCCAGCAGACAGGACAGGGTTCAGGGCGAGCAGTACTTC. Translation gives CASRQDRVQGEQYF.

The genes are TRBV6-6 and TRBJ2-2; TRBD2 agrees at 7 bases. The CDR3 consists of 15 residues. Trimming took 7 bases from V and 3 from J; bases not matched to a gene: 8. Germline V CDR1 and CDR2: MNHNY, SVGAGI (reference sequence). The DNA of the CDR3 is TGTGCCAGCATTCCGCGGGAGACTCACACCGGGGAGCTGTTTTTT. This encodes CASIPRETHTGELFF.